The 10 T cell receptor beta chains in this list originate from one sample, sequenced in a study of blood T cell repertoires in COVID-19. Clones were sequenced by immunoSEQ multiplex PCR, and TCRdb holds only the in-frame ones, with some missing. This table holds some 190,000 clones, roughly 87% found once. Sequences were obtained from peripheral blood. These receptors came from a woman aged 60 to 75 with COVID-19, enrolled during active disease.

The chain recombines TRBV13 with TRBJ1-5; tentatively, D is TRBD1 (5 bases). V was trimmed by 4 bases and J by 9 bases, leaving 13 bases between them. Germline CDR1 and CDR2: PRHDT and FYEKMQ (reference sequence). The CDR3 is 13 amino acids. The CDR3 loop reads CASSSGLRGPQHF. In DNA, the CDR3 is TGTGCCAGCAGCTCGGGACTGCGGGGGCCCCAGCATTTT.

The V call is TRBV5-5, the J call TRBJ1-1; 7 nucleotides align to TRBD1. There are 17 residues in the CDR3. Per germline, CDR1 SGHKS and CDR2 YYEKEE (reference sequence). Trimming took 2 bases from V and 1 from J; bases not matched to a gene: 11. CDR3 region: CASSFGTARIRNTEAFF. CDR3 DNA sequence: TGTGCCAGCAGCTTTGGGACAGCCCGCATAAGGAACACTGAAGCTTTCTTT.

This rearrangement joins TRBV2 to TRBJ2-2; D uncertain. The CDR3 runs 16 residues. The germline V and J ends were trimmed by 1 base and 2 bases, with 11 bases remaining between them. The germline CDR1 and CDR2 sequences are SNHLY and FYNNEI. The CDR3 loop is CASSEGRLPNTGELFF. CDR3 nucleotide sequence: TGTGCCAGCAGTGAAGGTCGTCTACCAAACACCGGGGAGCTGTTTTTT.

This clone was observed a single time. J is TRBJ1-1 and V is TRBV7-3, with TRBD1 matching 8 bases. Looked up from germline, CDR1 is SGHTA and CDR2 is FQGTGA. The CDR3 sequence is 17 residues long. Unmatched junction bases numbered 12, after V lost 2 bases and J lost 4 bases. The CDR3 DNA reads TGTGCCAGCAGCTTACGGGTGGGGACAGGCCCCGGCACTGAAGCTTTCTTT. Translating it yields CASSLRVGTGPGTEAFF.

V gene TRBV7-3 combines with J gene TRBJ2-3; 8 positions agree with TRBD2. The CDR3 consists of 15 residues. Germline values: CDR1 SGHTA, CDR2 FQGTGA. V lost 8 bases and J lost 2; bases outside the gene matches: 9. DNA of the CDR3: TGTGCCAGCCACATGCCGGGGGGGCCCACAGATACGCAGTATTTT. Translation gives CASHMPGGPTDTQYF. Full variable domain (rest looked up from reference TRBV7-3 and TRBJ2-3): GAGVSQTPSNKVTEKGKYVELRCDPISGHTALYWYRQSLGQGPEFLIYFQGTGAADDSGLPNDRFFAVRPEGSVSTLKIQRTERGDSAVYLCASHMPGGPTDTQYFGPGTRLTVL.

The rearrangement joins TRBV2 to TRBJ1-3; D uncertain. Trimming shortened V by 4 bases and J by 0 bases, and 7 bases separated the two germline ends. The V gene's germline CDR1 is SNHLY and CDR2 FYNNEI. There are 14 residues in the CDR3. The CDR3 spells CASSVNFSGNTIYF. The DNA of the CDR3 is TGTGCCAGCAGTGTTAACTTCTCTGGAAACACCATATATTTT.

This clone was recorded once. The CDR3 here is CASRPTGNGELFF. Written as DNA, the CDR3 is TGTGCCAGCAGACCTACAGGGAACGGGGAGCTGTTTTTT. The chain employs TRBV7-3 and TRBJ2-2, with D perhaps TRBD1 (6 bases). CDR3 length: 13 amino acids. Per the germline V gene, CDR1 is SGHTA and CDR2 is FQGTGA. Deletions cut 6 bases from V and 7 bases from J, with 12 bases between.

J is TRBJ2-2 and V is TRBV7-3; maybe TRBD1 (6 bases). The V gene lost 5 bases and the J gene lost 6 bases, with 10 bases spanning the gap. Germline CDR1 is SGHTA and CDR2 is FQGTGA. The CDR3 length is 13 residues. CDR3 nucleotide sequence: TGTGCCAGCAGCGCACAGGGCCCCGGGGAGCTGTTTTTT. Translation gives CASSAQGPGELFF. The variable domain in full, with the rest retrieved from reference TRBV7-3 and TRBJ2-2, is GAGVSQTPSNKVTEKGKYVELRCDPISGHTALYWYRQSLGQGPEFLIYFQGTGAADDSGLPNDRFFAVRPEGSVSTLKIQRTERGDSAVYLCASSAQGPGELFFGEGSRLTVL.

V gene TRBV7-2 combines with J gene TRBJ1-2, with 9 bases lining up with TRBD1. The junction had 3 bases not matched to a gene; V was cut back by 5 bases and J by 5 bases. Germline-derived CDR1 and CDR2 are SGHTA and FQGNSA. The CDR3 totals 13 residues. CDR3 bases: TGTGCCAGCAGCGTGGGGACAGGGTATGGCTACACCTTC. Its protein product is CASSVGTGYGYTF.

In regard to this clone: The junction and the germline gene differ at one end; a read error may be behind it. V is TRBV18 and J is TRBJ1-1, with a weak D call TRBD1 (5 bases). The CDR3 consists of 13 residues. Germline V gene data show CDR1 as KGHSH and CDR2 as LQKENI. CDR3 region: CASSSPRMGRAFF. The CDR3 nucleotides read TGTGCCAGCTCATCACCGAGGATGGGGCGCGCTTTCTTT.